These 5 T cell receptor beta chains share one sample of origin, sequenced in a study of T cell responses to AZD1222 COVID-19 vaccine. Sequenced by immunoSEQ multiplex PCR; TCRdb stores in-frame clones only, minus some. The data hold about 110,000 clones, with about 80% observed a single time. Specimen: peripheral blood, collected on day 0 of AZD1222 vaccination. These receptor sequences come from an adult in good health.

The gene calls are TRBV5-6 and TRBJ2-3; the match to TRBD1 covers 10 bases. The V and J ends lost 4 bases and 9 bases, in that order; junction bases with no gene match: 14. In germline, CDR1 is SGHDT, CDR2 YYEEEE. The CDR3 is made up of 16 amino acids. The CDR3 protein is CASSEGQGNNAATQYF. Here the CDR3 DNA reads TGTGCCAGCAGCGAGGGACAGGGGAACAATGCGGCCACGCAGTATTTT.

The V call is TRBV18, the J call TRBJ1-5, with 10 bases aligning to TRBD1. Germline V lookup: CDR1 KGHSH, CDR2 LQKENI. This CDR3 region has 17 residues. V shed 3 bases and J 3 bases; nucleotides not matched to a gene: 8. DNA for the CDR3: TGTGCCAGCTCACCTTACGGACAGGGGGATGTCAATCAGCCCCAGCATTTT. This sequence encodes CASSPYGQGDVNQPQHF.

This sequence joins TRBV5-1 and TRBJ2-1, with 10 bases fitting TRBD1. The CDR3 spans 12 residues. Trimming took 2 bases from V and 15 from J; bases not matched to a gene: 5. Germline V CDR1 and CDR2: SGHRS, YFSETQ. The CDR3 coding sequence is TGCGCCAGCAGCTTAGACAGGGGGCGCGGGTTCTTC. This encodes CASSLDRGRGFF.

Concerning this clone itself: A read error may be the cause here, since a much bigger clone is one base away. The identical CDR3 is also encoded by other nucleotide sequences in the sample. V gene TRBV7-2 combines with J gene TRBJ1-5, with D uncertain. Germline V gene sequence: CDR1 SGHTA, CDR2 FQGNSA. The CDR3 sequence is 13 residues long. V lost 2 bases and J 4 bases, leaving 6 bases between the germline ends. The CDR3 region has the DNA TGTGCCAGCAGCTTACAGGAGAATCAGCCCCAGCATTTT. Encoded protein: CASSLQENQPQHF. The variable domain in full, with the rest retrieved from reference TRBV7-2 and TRBJ1-5, is GAGVSQSPSNKVTEKGKDVELRCDPISGHTALYWYRQSLGQGLEFLIYFQGNSAPDKSGLPSDRFSAERTGGSVSTLTIQRTQQEDSAVYLCASSLQENQPQHFGDGTRLSIL.

The V call is TRBV12-5, the J call TRBJ2-2; D unresolved. Trimming took off 3 bases at V and 2 bases at J, with 16 bases between the two ends. The germline V gene has CDR1 LGHNT and CDR2 FRNRAP. The CDR3 loop spans 17 amino acids. The CDR3 sequence: CASGLGLGQTNTGELFF. For the CDR3, the DNA is TGTGCTAGTGGTTTAGGTCTTGGGCAGACTAACACCGGGGAGCTGTTTTTT.